A single sample is the source of the 27 T cell receptor beta chains below, sequenced in a study of T cells in Graves' hyperthyroidism and ophthalmopathy. There were TCR beta CDR3 regions amplified from RNA transcripts. When the TCR CDR3 underwent first-round RT-PCR, the HTBI primer set was used. MiXCR, run by TCRdb on the multiplex PCR reads, gives a single entry per CDR3 protein. The table includes about 570,000 distinct CDR3 sequences, approximately 15% detected once. The source material was blood. The origin of the receptors is a middle-aged woman with Graves' hyperthyroidism.

Many counts were recorded for this clonotype. The V and J genes are TRBV28 and TRBJ2-1; D may correspond to TRBD1 or TRBD2 (5 bases each). CDR3 size: 13 residues. CDR1 is MDHEN, CDR2 SYDVKM, per germline. Trimming took 4 bases from V and 2 from J, leaving 6 bases between them. CDR3 region: CASSWGTYNEQFF. The CDR3 DNA reads TGTGCCAGCAGTTGGGGGACCTACAATGAGCAGTTCTTC.

This clonotype was seen ten or more times. V gene TRBV27 combines with J gene TRBJ2-2, with 11 bases matching TRBD2. CDR1 is MNHEY and CDR2 is SMNVEV in the germline V gene (reference sequence). With 5 bases clipped from V and 5 bases from J, the junction kept 7 bases outside the gene matches. The CDR3 runs to 16 residues. The CDR3 here is CASSRTSGWNTGELFF. CDR3 sequence (DNA): TGTGCCAGCAGTAGGACTAGCGGGTGGAATACCGGGGAGCTGTTTTTT.

This clonotype came up a few times. V and J are TRBV30 and TRBJ1-5; TRBD1 aligns across 7 bases. The CDR3 is made up of 15 amino acids. The ends lost 4 bases at V and 5 bases at J; junction bases unmatched: 11. The germline V gene has CDR1 GTSNPN and CDR2 SVGIG (reference sequence). CDR3 nucleotide sequence: TGTGCCTGGAAGGCGACAGGGAGGGACGATCAGCCCCAGCATTTT. Residues: CAWKATGRDDQPQHF.

The table lists this clonotype with many counts. The chain has TRBV6-1 and TRBJ2-7; 8 nucleotides agree with TRBD1. This CDR3 is 15 amino acids long. Germline V gene lookup returns CDR1 MNHNS and CDR2 SASEGT. With 10 bases clipped from V and 4 bases from J, the junction kept 15 bases outside the gene matches. The CDR3 bases are TGTGCCACCCTGTTGTTTGGACAGGGATCTTACGAGCAGTACTTC. As protein: CATLLFGQGSYEQYF.

This clonotype was observed at least ten times. This chain links TRBV7-8 with TRBJ2-3, with D hard to call. In germline, CDR1 is SGHVS, CDR2 FQNEAQ. V shed 4 bases and J shed 6 bases, with 14 bases lying between them. This CDR3 contains 14 residues. CDR3 in amino acids: CASSSTPLGDTQYF. The CDR3, as DNA: TGTGCCAGCAGCTCTACGCCCCTGGGGGATACGCAGTATTTT. The full variable domain, completed using reference TRBV7-8 and TRBJ2-3, is GAGVSQSPRYKVAKRGQDVALRCDPISGHVSLFWYQQALGQGPEFLTYFQNEAQLDKSGLPSDRFFAERPEGSVSTLKIQRTQQEDSAVYLCASSSTPLGDTQYFGPGTRLTVL.

This clonotype was counted ten times or more. The rearrangement links TRBV2 to TRBJ2-5; D gene uncertain. Trimming shortened V by 4 bases and J by 2 bases, and 8 bases separated the two germline ends. CDR1 and CDR2 from the germline V gene are SNHLY and FYNNEI. This CDR3 comprises 13 residues. CDR3 sequence: CASSGMSQETQYF. CDR3 sequence (DNA): TGTGCCAGCAGTGGAATGAGTCAAGAGACCCAGTACTTC.

This clonotype was observed a handful of times. This chain uses TRBV4-2 with TRBJ2-2; 14 bases match TRBD2. Germline V gene sequence: CDR1 LGHNA, CDR2 YNFKEQ. Unmatched junction bases numbered 11, after V lost 1 base and J lost 7 bases. The CDR3 spans 19 residues. CDR3 sequence reads: CASSQGNMGLAGDGGELFF. The CDR3 nucleotides are TGTGCCAGCAGCCAAGGGAATATGGGACTAGCGGGAGACGGCGGGGAGCTGTTTTTT.

The sample holds a few counts of this clonotype. The chain has TRBV10-2 and TRBJ2-5; 8 nucleotides line up with TRBD2. Losses at the gene ends were 5 bases for V and 5 bases for J; bases not matched to a gene: 7. This CDR3 region has 14 residues. CDR1 and CDR2 from the germline V gene are WSHSY and SAAADI. The CDR3 DNA sequence: TGCGCCAGCAGTTCCGCGGGAGGTCGGGAGACCCAGTACTTC. Translated, it gives CASSSAGGRETQYF.

This clonotype was found a few times. This chain links TRBV28 with TRBJ1-1; 10 nucleotides match TRBD1. This CDR3 is 15 amino acids long. Germline CDR1 and CDR2: MDHEN and SYDVKM. Trimming cost V 6 bases and J 5 bases; bases outside gene matches: 9. The CDR3 region is CASRPGQGMGTEAFF. The CDR3, as DNA: TGTGCCAGCAGGCCGGGACAGGGGATGGGGACTGAAGCTTTCTTT.

The chain combines TRBV14 with TRBJ2-7; D remains unclear. Germline assignment: CDR1 SGHDN and CDR2 FVKESK. CDR3 length equals 15 residues. The V end was cut by 4 bases, the J end by 2 bases, with 15 bases between. The CDR3 DNA follows: TGTGCCAGCAGCCGCTCAAACCTACCCACCTACGAGCAGTACTTC. Amino acids: CASSRSNLPTYEQYF.

In its sample, this clonotype was seen many times. V and J are TRBV12-3 or TRBV12-4 and TRBJ1-2; no reliable D call. Trimming took off 6 bases at V and 7 bases at J, with 9 bases between the two ends. This CDR3 has 11 amino acids. CDR3 region: CASRLKAGYTF. In DNA form, the CDR3 reads TGTGCCAGCAGGTTGAAGGCTGGCTACACCTTC.

Concerning this clonotype itself: This clone may be a read error of a much larger clone one base away. V gene TRBV5-1 combines with J gene TRBJ2-2, with a weak D call TRBD2 (7 bases). The CDR3 loop spans 13 amino acids. CDR1 is SGHRS and CDR2 is YFSETQ in the germline V gene. The V end was cut by 3 bases, the J end by 7 bases, with 10 bases between. CDR3 nucleotides: TGCGCCAGCAGCTGGGGGGGCCTCGGGGAGCTGTTTTTT. Its translation is CASSWGGLGELFF.

This clonotype was picked up many times. This chain links TRBV11-3 with TRBJ2-7, with 7 bases lining up with TRBD2. Germline loops: CDR1 SGHNT, CDR2 YENEEA. CDR3 length equals 15 residues. The ends lost 1 base at V and 2 bases at J; junction bases unmatched: 5. DNA of the CDR3: TGTGCCAGCAGCTTAGCCCCGGGAGGCGCCTACGAGCAGTACTTC. Its protein is CASSLAPGGAYEQYF.

This clonotype was found many times. The rearrangement links TRBV13 to TRBJ2-2; either TRBD1 or TRBD2 may supply D (6 bases each). V shed 5 bases and J shed 3 bases, with 22 bases lying between them. The CDR3 is 18 amino acids. Germline values: CDR1 PRHDT, CDR2 FYEKMQ (reference sequence). The CDR3 bases are TGTGCCAGCAGCCGGACTAAATCTACAGGGCCCGACACCGGGGAGCTGTTTTTT. Its protein product is CASSRTKSTGPDTGELFF.

At least ten counts were recorded for this clonotype. The chain combines TRBV25-1 with TRBJ2-2; TRBD2 is a possible D gene (5 bases). The CDR3 covers 15 residues. Trimming cost V 4 bases and J 5 bases, with 14 bases left between them. The germline V gene has CDR1 MGHDK and CDR2 SYGVNS. DNA of the CDR3: TGTGCCAGCAGTGTGACCGGGGTAGGGACCGGGGAGCTGTTTTTT. It specifies CASSVTGVGTGELFF.

A few counts support this clonotype. The chain recombines TRBV20-1 with TRBJ1-3; D gene uncertain. The CDR3 totals 15 residues. The germline gives CDR1 DFQATT, CDR2 SNEGSKA (reference sequence). The V end lost 6 bases, the J end lost 0 bases, and 15 bases lay between the germline ends. The CDR3 DNA follows: TGCAGTGCCATCAACTCGGAGAGCTCTGGAAACACCATATATTTT. This codes for CSAINSESSGNTIYF.

In this sample, this clonotype turned up many times. The J gene is TRBJ2-7, the V gene TRBV6-1; 12 bases agree with TRBD2. The CDR3 has 13 amino acids. Germline V lookup: CDR1 MNHNS, CDR2 SASEGT. The V and J ends lost 8 bases and 3 bases, in that order; junction bases with no gene match: 2. The CDR3 nucleotides read TGTGCCAGCCGGACTAGCGGGGACTACGAGCAGTACTTC. This encodes CASRTSGDYEQYF.

The rearrangement links TRBV27 to TRBJ2-7, with D unclear. CDR1 is MNHEY and CDR2 is SMNVEV in the germline V gene (reference sequence). V shed 3 bases and J shed 3 bases, with 12 bases lying between them. The CDR3 is 14 residues long. The CDR3 sequence: CASSLKLLNYEQYF. For the CDR3, the DNA is TGTGCCAGCAGTTTGAAGCTCCTCAACTACGAGCAGTACTTC.

This clonotype was seen a few times. The chain recombines TRBV20-1 with TRBJ2-1; D might be TRBD1 (5 bases). In germline, CDR1 is DFQATT, CDR2 SNEGSKA (reference sequence). The CDR3 sequence is 17 residues long. Trimming took 5 bases from V and 0 from J, leaving 20 bases between them. As DNA, the CDR3 is TGCAGTGCTCCACCCCCTGTATGGGGCGACTCCTACAATGAGCAGTTCTTC. Translating it yields CSAPPPVWGDSYNEQFF.

This clonotype was observed a handful of times. The chain combines TRBV9 with TRBJ2-2, with TRBD2 as a possible D gene (6 bases). This CDR3 is 14 amino acids long. Germline lookup yields CDR1 SGDLS and CDR2 YYNGEE. V lost 0 bases to trimming and J lost 10 bases, with 13 bases between them. For the CDR3, the DNA is TGTGCCAGCAGCGTAGGAGGAGGGTCCGAGGAGCTGTTTTTT. Residues: CASSVGGGSEELFF. Together with reference TRBV9 and TRBJ2-2, the CDR3 gives the full variable domain: DSGVTQTPKHLITATGQRVTLRCSPRSGDLSVYWYQQSLDQGLQFLIQYYNGEERAKGNILERFSAQQFPDLHSELNLSSLELGDSALYFCASSVGGGSEELFFGEGSRLTVL.

This clonotype appeared many times. The J gene is TRBJ2-1, the V gene TRBV30; D may match TRBD1 or TRBD2 (5 bases each). Germline loops: CDR1 GTSNPN, CDR2 SVGIG (reference sequence). The V gene lost 0 bases and the J gene lost 1 base, with 7 bases spanning the gap. This CDR3 region has 14 residues. CDR3 in DNA: TGTGCCTGGAGTGTATGGGGGTCCTACAATGAGCAGTTCTTC. Translated: CAWSVWGSYNEQFF.

This clonotype was detected many times. The chain links TRBV6-2 or TRBV6-3 to TRBJ2-2, with no clear D. There are 12 residues in the CDR3. CDR1 is MNHEY, CDR2 SVGEGT, per germline. V gave up 2 bases and J gave up 6 bases, with 4 bases separating them. The CDR3 is CASSYGSGELFF. The CDR3 DNA reads as TGTGCCAGCAGTTACGGGTCCGGGGAGCTGTTTTTT.

Note on this clonotype: This sequence may be a read error, since a much larger clone differs from it by one base. No conserved phenylalanine or tryptophan ends this CDR3, so it is likely a read error. CDR3 in DNA: TGTGCCAGCAGTGAATACGTGGGAGGCTCCTACGAGCAGTACTCC. It specifies CASSEYVGGSYEQYS. The chain is built from TRBV6-1 and TRBJ2-7, with D possibly TRBD2 on 6 matching bases. This CDR3 spans 15 amino acids. The V gene lost 2 bases and the J gene lost 0 bases, with 11 bases spanning the gap. Germline V gene sequence: CDR1 MNHNS, CDR2 SASEGT.

As to this clonotype: A much larger clone sits a single nucleotide away, making a read error possible. V is TRBV28 and J is TRBJ2-7, with unresolved D. The CDR3 covers 14 residues. The V end was cut by 2 bases, the J end by 5 bases, with 13 bases between. Per germline, CDR1 MDHEN and CDR2 SYDVKM. The CDR3 DNA reads TGTGCCAGCAGTTTAGGCAGAATAAACCACGAGCAGTACTTC. As protein: CASSLGRINHEQYF.

The chain is built from TRBV4-1 and TRBJ2-2; 10 nucleotides align to TRBD2. CDR3 length: 16 residues. V shed 2 bases and J 2 bases; nucleotides not matched to a gene: 2. CDR1 and CDR2 (germline): MGHRA, YSYEKL. The CDR3 DNA follows: TGCGCCAGCAGCCAACTAGCGGGAGATAACACCGGGGAGCTGTTTTTT. Its protein is CASSQLAGDNTGELFF.

This clonotype was counted between two and nine times. This chain links TRBV2 with TRBJ1-5, with D maybe TRBD1 (5 bases). Trimming took 8 bases from V and 2 from J, leaving 19 bases between them. Germline V lookup: CDR1 SNHLY, CDR2 FYNNEI. CDR3 length equals 16 residues. The chain's CDR3 is CASSPAGQDRNQPQHF. For the CDR3, the DNA is TGTGCCAGCTCTCCCGCGGGGCAAGATCGCAATCAGCCCCAGCATTTT. The full variable domain, in which reference TRBV2 and TRBJ1-5 provide the parts outside the CDR3, is EPEVTQTPSHQVTQMGQEVILRCVPISNHLYFYWYRQILGQKVEFLVSFYNNEISEKSEIFDDQFSVERPDGSNFTLKIRSTKLEDSAMYFCASSPAGQDRNQPQHFGDGTRLSIL.

The genes are TRBV6-5 and TRBJ2-3, with D perhaps TRBD1 or TRBD2 (5 bases each). Germline CDR1 is MNHEY and CDR2 is SVGAGI. The CDR3 sequence is 16 residues long. V gave up 2 bases and J gave up 4 bases, with 16 bases separating them. The CDR3 reads CASSYAESGTPDTQYF. The CDR3 DNA reads as TGTGCCAGCAGTTACGCCGAGTCCGGGACCCCAGATACGCAGTATTTT.